A single sample gave rise to the 18 T cell receptor beta chains below, sequenced in a study of blood T cell repertoires in COVID-19. Generated by immunoSEQ multiplex PCR, the TCRdb table keeps only in-frame clones and is missing some. The table includes around 190,000 clones, over 75% detected once. Sequenced sample: peripheral blood. These receptor sequences come from a man between 65 and 80 years old with active or convalescent COVID-19.

The chain couples TRBV19 to TRBJ2-2, with D possibly matching TRBD2 (6 bases). Trimming removed 5 bases from V and 0 bases from J, with 19 bases in between. Germline V gene lookup returns CDR1 LNHDA and CDR2 SQIVND (reference sequence). The CDR3 spans 18 residues. The CDR3 nucleotides are TGTGCCAGTAGTCTGTGGGACTTCCCTATCGCGAACACCGGGGAGCTGTTTTTT. This encodes CASSLWDFPIANTGELFF.

This sequence joins TRBV4-2 and TRBJ1-1, with D hard to call. V lost 0 bases, J lost 6 bases, and 8 bases lay in between. The CDR3 length is 13 residues. Germline V gives CDR1 LGHNA, CDR2 YNFKEQ. The CDR3 DNA sequence: TGTGCCAGCAGCCAAGAGCTTGGGCCTGAAGCTTTCTTT. Amino acid sequence: CASSQELGPEAFF.

The V and J genes are TRBV13 and TRBJ1-2; D is ambiguous. V lost 0 bases to trimming and J lost 8 bases, with 19 bases between them. Germline V CDR1 and CDR2: PRHDT, FYEKMQ (reference sequence). This CDR3 spans 16 amino acids. The CDR3 loop reads CASSLGRVNKGVGYTF. The CDR3 DNA reads as TGTGCCAGCAGCTTAGGCCGGGTAAACAAGGGAGTAGGCTACACCTTC.

The CDR3 sequence: CASSPQTGAYTEAFF. The CDR3 coding sequence is TGTGCCAGCAGTCCACAGACAGGGGCATACACTGAAGCTTTCTTT. V gene TRBV6-5 combines with J gene TRBJ1-1; 8 nucleotides match TRBD1. Germline CDR1 is MNHEY and CDR2 is SVGAGI. This CDR3 is built from 15 residues. V shed 5 bases, J shed 3 bases, and the junction held 8 bases outside the gene matches.

This chain uses TRBV7-9 with TRBJ2-2, with TRBD2 identical over 9 bases. CDR1 SEHNR and CDR2 FQNEAQ come from the germline V gene (reference sequence). J lost 0 bases, V lost 5 bases, and 7 bases had no gene match. CDR3 size: 17 residues. The chain's CDR3 is CASSPAGGFANTGELFF. The CDR3 DNA reads as TGTGCCAGCAGCCCCGCGGGGGGGTTTGCGAACACCGGGGAGCTGTTTTTT. The full variable domain, completed using reference TRBV7-9 and TRBJ2-2, is DTGVSQNPRHKITKRGQNVTFRCDPISEHNRLYWYRQTLGQGPEFLTYFQNEAQLEKSRLLSDRFSAERPKGSFSTLEIQRTEQGDSAMYLCASSPAGGFANTGELFFGEGSRLTVL.

A few counts support this clone. The J gene is TRBJ1-3, the V gene TRBV9; D unresolved. CDR1 and CDR2 from the germline V gene are SGDLS and YYNGEE. The CDR3 extends over 16 amino acids. With 3 bases removed from V and 2 bases from J, the gap between germline ends came to 15 bases. The CDR3 spells CASSEWPDRAGNTIYF. The CDR3 DNA reads as TGTGCCAGCAGCGAGTGGCCAGATCGGGCTGGAAACACCATATATTTT.

The chain is built from TRBV5-1 and TRBJ1-3; 7 bases are a match to TRBD1. CDR3 length equals 15 residues. V dropped 4 bases and J dropped 4; count of bases not matched to a gene: 8. CDR1 and CDR2 from the germline V gene are SGHRS and YFSETQ. Here the CDR3 DNA reads TGCGCCAGCAGCCCGACAGGGTCGGAAGGAAACACCATATATTTT. Translated, it gives CASSPTGSEGNTIYF.

There are a few counts of this clone. The chain couples TRBV29-1 to TRBJ1-1; D is uncertain. The CDR3 consists of 11 residues. V shed 5 bases and J shed 2 bases, with 6 bases lying between them. From germline, CDR1 is SQVTM and CDR2 ANQGSEA. CDR3 loop: CSVRVNTEAFF. Here the CDR3 DNA reads TGCAGCGTTCGGGTAAACACTGAAGCTTTCTTT.

This sequence joins TRBV21-1 and TRBJ2-7; TRBD2 is the table's D call, not checked against the DNA. TRBV21-1 is an annotated pseudogene. This CDR3 spans 16 amino acids. CDR3: CASICDAGGTDYEQYF. CDR3 DNA: TGTGCCAGCATATGTGATGCGGGGGGTACCGATTACGAGCAGTACTTC.

This clone has a handful of counts. The chain joins TRBV7-4 to TRBJ2-1; 8 bases are a match to TRBD1. V gave up 5 bases and J gave up 5 bases; unmatched junction bases: 26. CDR1 is SGHVT, CDR2 SQSDAQ, per germline. The CDR3 is made up of 21 amino acids. The DNA for the CDR3 is TGTGCCAGCAGCCTACAAATTACGGATCCTCAGGGGGCCGTTTGTCACAATGAGCAGTTCTTC. Encoded protein: CASSLQITDPQGAVCHNEQFF.

With respect to this clone: Distinct nucleotide sequences in the sample also encode this CDR3. This rearrangement joins TRBV30 to TRBJ2-7; no firm D call. CDR1 is GTSNPN, CDR2 SVGIG, per germline (reference sequence). Trimming removed 2 bases at V and 1 base at J, with 3 bases between. The CDR3 runs 11 residues. Written as DNA, the CDR3 is TGTGCCTGGAGTCTTTCCTACGAGCAGTACTTC. Translation gives CAWSLSYEQYF.

The rearrangement links TRBV2 to TRBJ1-4; D gene ambiguous. The CDR3 contains 15 residues. V lost 6 bases, J lost 3 bases, and 14 bases lay in between. Germline V lookup: CDR1 SNHLY, CDR2 FYNNEI. The CDR3 DNA is TGTGCCAGCAGACAAGAGCGGTGGGCTAATGAAAAACTGTTTTTT. Translated: CASRQERWANEKLFF.

The J gene is TRBJ2-2, the V gene TRBV9; D is undetermined. The CDR3 covers 17 residues. Germline loops: CDR1 SGDLS, CDR2 YYNGEE. The V end lost 0 bases, the J end lost 0 bases, and 12 bases lay between the germline ends. CDR3 loop: CASSVGGLVANTGELFF. The CDR3 DNA sequence: TGTGCCAGCAGCGTAGGTGGCCTAGTGGCGAACACCGGGGAGCTGTTTTTT.

This chain links TRBV7-9 with TRBJ1-1; D is undetermined. Between the trimmed V and J ends, which lost 7 bases and 0 bases, there was a span of 3 bases. Per the germline V gene, CDR1 is SEHNR and CDR2 is FQNEAQ (reference sequence). The CDR3 extends over 11 amino acids. CDR3 sequence reads: CASNMNTEAFF. Written as DNA, the CDR3 is TGTGCCAGCAACATGAACACTGAAGCTTTCTTT.

The V and J genes are TRBV7-2 and TRBJ1-6; TRBD1 might be the D (5 bases). Germline loops: CDR1 SGHTA, CDR2 FQGNSA. Deletions cut 6 bases from V and 7 bases from J, with 13 bases between. CDR3 length equals 14 residues. This CDR3 reads CASSLDSLNSPLHF. The CDR3 bases are TGTGCCAGCAGTCTAGACAGCTTGAATTCACCCCTCCACTTT.

The chain employs TRBV5-1 and TRBJ2-3; unclear D gene. V was cut by 0 bases and J by 0 bases, with 8 bases left in between. Germline V gene sequence: CDR1 SGHRS, CDR2 YFSETQ. This CDR3 contains 15 residues. CDR3 region: CASSLGPRSTDTQYF. The CDR3 DNA is TGCGCCAGCAGCTTGGGCCCGAGGAGCACAGATACGCAGTATTTT.

The chain combines TRBV27 with TRBJ1-2; maybe TRBD1 (5 bases). This CDR3 contains 14 residues. V lost 6 bases and J lost 0, with 11 bases in between. Germline V gene sequence: CDR1 MNHEY, CDR2 SMNVEV (reference sequence). In nucleotides, the CDR3 is TGTGCCAGCAGCTGGACACCTGCTAACTATGGCTACACCTTC. This translates into CASSWTPANYGYTF.

The rearrangement uses TRBV30 and TRBJ1-5; D gene uncertain. This CDR3 has 15 amino acids. Germline V gene lookup returns CDR1 GTSNPN and CDR2 SVGIG (reference sequence). Trimming cost V 0 bases and J 3 bases, with 12 bases left between them. In nucleotides, the CDR3 is TGTGCCTGGAGTGTATTTGGAGGACCCAATCAGCCCCAGCATTTT. It yields the protein CAWSVFGGPNQPQHF.